This passage covers 30 T cell receptor beta chains from one sample sequenced in a study of T cells in Graves' hyperthyroidism and ophthalmopathy. RNA transcripts yielded amplified TCR beta CDR3 regions. The HTBI primer set served for first-round RT-PCR of the TCR CDR3. Each CDR3 protein gets one entry after TCRdb re-called the multiplex PCR reads with MiXCR. The sample carries about 610,000 distinct CDR3 sequences, about a sixth recorded once. Specimen: blood. Receptors originate from a woman in her 40s with Graves' ophthalmopathy.

This clonotype has just a few counts. The rearrangement links TRBV12-3 or TRBV12-4 to TRBJ2-7; TRBD1 matches at 10 bases. Unmatched junction bases numbered 2, after V lost 3 bases and J lost 3 bases. The CDR3 has 14 residues. CDR3 in amino acids: CASSFRDRGYEQYF. The DNA of the CDR3 is TGTGCCAGCAGTTTCCGGGACAGGGGCTACGAGCAGTACTTC.

There are many counts of this clonotype. J is TRBJ1-2 and V is TRBV3-1; D is uncertain. There are 13 residues in the CDR3. V lost 0 bases and J lost 7, with 9 bases in between. Germline V gene data show CDR1 as LGHDT and CDR2 as YNNKEL (reference sequence). In nucleotides, the CDR3 is TGTGCCAGCAGCCAAGATAGCGGGATTGGCTACACCTTC. It yields the protein CASSQDSGIGYTF.

The table lists this clonotype with many counts. This chain connects TRBV18 to TRBJ1-2, with D possibly matching TRBD1 (5 bases). This CDR3 is 15 amino acids long. Germline CDR1 KGHSH, CDR2 LQKENI. Trimming took 0 bases from V and 8 from J, leaving 16 bases between them. The CDR3, as DNA: TGTGCCAGCTCACCACCGGGACCTAAAGTAGGAGGCTACACCTTC. As protein: CASSPPGPKVGGYTF. The full variable domain, its missing parts supplied by reference TRBV18 and TRBJ1-2, is NAGVMQNPRHLVRRRGQEARLRCSPMKGHSHVYWYRQLPEEGLKFMVYLQKENIIDESGMPKERFSAEFPKEGPSILRIQQVVRGDSAAYFCASSPPGPKVGGYTFGSGTRLTVV.

V is TRBV13 and J is TRBJ1-6; D remains unclear. This CDR3 spans 12 amino acids. Germline lookup yields CDR1 PRHDT and CDR2 FYEKMQ (reference sequence). The V gene lost 3 bases and the J gene lost 14 bases, with 11 bases spanning the gap. The chain's CDR3 is CASSFRISALHF. The CDR3 region has the DNA TGTGCCAGCAGCTTTCGAATTTCGGCCCTCCACTTT. Combining the CDR3 with reference TRBV13 and TRBJ1-6 gives the whole variable domain AAGVIQSPRHLIKEKRETATLKCYPIPRHDTVYWYQQGPGQDPQFLISFYEKMQSDKGSIPDRFSAQQFSDYHSELNMSSLELGDSALYFCASSFRISALHFGNGTRLTVT.

The chain combines TRBV18 with TRBJ2-7; the D gene is possibly TRBD1 (7 bases). This CDR3 is built from 14 residues. Looked up from germline, CDR1 is KGHSH and CDR2 is LQKENI. V was clipped by 4 bases and J by 2 bases, with 12 bases between them. In DNA, the CDR3 is TGTGCCAGCTCACGGGGGGACAGTACCTACGAGCAGTACTTC. Protein sequence: CASSRGDSTYEQYF.

This clonotype was found many times. The V call is TRBV18, the J call TRBJ2-7; D call uncertain. V was trimmed by 3 bases and J by 6 bases, leaving 9 bases between them. CDR1 KGHSH and CDR2 LQKENI come from the germline V gene. The CDR3 consists of 12 residues. The DNA of the CDR3 is TGTGCCAGCTCACCCCCCAACGGCGAGCAGTACTTC. Translating it yields CASSPPNGEQYF.

This clonotype has ten or more counts. J is TRBJ1-1 and V is TRBV20-1; tentatively, D is TRBD1 (5 bases). CDR1 is DFQATT and CDR2 is SNEGSKA in the germline V gene (reference sequence). This CDR3 spans 13 amino acids. Trimming took 0 bases from V and 6 from J, leaving 11 bases between them. The DNA of the CDR3 is TGCAGTGCTAGAGATAGCGGGACGCCTGAAGCTTTCTTT. It specifies CSARDSGTPEAFF.

This clonotype was found many times. This chain joins TRBV6-1 and TRBJ2-5, with 10 bases fitting TRBD1. This CDR3 has 15 residues. Per germline, CDR1 MNHNS and CDR2 SASEGT. V shed 6 bases, J shed 4 bases, and the junction held 8 bases outside the gene matches. CDR3 sequence (DNA): TGTGCCAGCAGCCCCGGACAGGGGGTGGGAGAGACCCAGTACTTC. This gives the protein CASSPGQGVGETQYF.

The CDR3 protein is CASSDRGRGNTEAFF. In DNA, the CDR3 is TGCGCCAGTTCAGACAGGGGGAGAGGGAACACTGAAGCTTTCTTT. This chain uses TRBV10-2 with TRBJ1-1, with 9 bases identical to TRBD1. The CDR3 is 15 amino acids. V dropped 9 bases and J dropped 1; count of bases not matched to a gene: 9. Germline assignment: CDR1 WSHSY and CDR2 SAAADI.

This clonotype was seen many times. The chain links TRBV29-1 to TRBJ2-7; the D is unclear. V lost 5 bases to trimming and J lost 1 base, with 12 bases between them. CDR3 length: 13 residues. Looked up from germline, CDR1 is SQVTM and CDR2 is ANQGSEA. CDR3 DNA: TGCAGCGTTATCGGGCAGGCGTCCTACGAGCAGTACTTC. Its protein product is CSVIGQASYEQYF.

In this sample, this clonotype turned up many times. The J gene is TRBJ2-2, the V gene TRBV3-1, with D perhaps matching TRBD2 (6 bases). The V end was cut by 1 base, the J end by 5 bases, with 17 bases between. The CDR3 loop spans 17 amino acids. Germline-derived CDR1 and CDR2 are LGHDT and YNNKEL (reference sequence). CDR3 loop: CASSQALGGGITGELFF. The CDR3 DNA follows: TGTGCCAGCAGCCAAGCCCTCGGGGGAGGTATAACCGGGGAGCTGTTTTTT.

This clonotype has a handful of counts. The rearrangement joins TRBV5-5 to TRBJ2-5; perhaps TRBD1 as D (6 bases). Trimming removed 0 bases from V and 4 bases from J, with 16 bases in between. This CDR3 comprises 16 residues. From germline, CDR1 is SGHKS and CDR2 YYEKEE (reference sequence). CDR3 DNA sequence: TGTGCCAGCAGCTTGGGGGGGCTAAGCCAAGGAGAGACCCAGTACTTC. Protein sequence: CASSLGGLSQGETQYF.

This sequence joins TRBV20-1 and TRBJ1-4; D is ambiguous. Germline V lookup: CDR1 DFQATT, CDR2 SNEGSKA (reference sequence). CDR3 size: 12 residues. V lost 7 bases, J lost 5 bases, and 11 bases lay in between. This CDR3 is CSDEGRNEKLFF. The CDR3 DNA reads as TGCAGTGATGAGGGAAGAAATGAAAAACTGTTTTTT.

The V gene is TRBV20-1, the J gene TRBJ2-4, with D perhaps TRBD1 or TRBD2 (5 bases each). V lost 3 bases, J lost 7 bases, and 13 bases lay in between. The CDR3 totals 13 residues. From germline, CDR1 is DFQATT and CDR2 SNEGSKA (reference sequence). The CDR3 bases are TGCAGTGCTAGGGGGGACCCCGGTAACATTCAGTACTTC. Translated: CSARGDPGNIQYF.

This clonotype was counted only a few times. V gene TRBV28 combines with J gene TRBJ1-2; TRBD1 matches at 10 bases. The length of the CDR3 is 11 residues. The trim removed 5 bases at V and 13 bases at J, leaving 4 bases unmatched. The V gene's germline CDR1 is MDHEN and CDR2 SYDVKM. CDR3 nucleotides: TGTGCCAGCAGTGCCGGGGACAGGGGCACCTTC. Translating gives CASSAGDRGTF.

This clonotype was seen more than once but under ten times. The chain carries TRBV6-9 and TRBJ1-3; D gene ambiguous. Germline CDR1 and CDR2: MNHGY and SVAAGI. The CDR3 has 14 amino acids. V lost 3 bases and J 1 base, leaving 7 bases between the germline ends. The CDR3 region is CASSYETSGNTIYF. The CDR3 region has the DNA TGTGCCAGCAGTTACGAGACATCTGGAAACACCATATATTTT.

This clonotype was recorded a few times. The chain joins TRBV3-1 to TRBJ2-5; 11 nucleotides match TRBD2. V trimming: 1 base; J trimming: 7 bases; junction bases outside the gene matches: 8. The CDR3 contains 16 residues. Germline V lookup: CDR1 LGHDT, CDR2 YNNKEL (reference sequence). The DNA of the CDR3 is TGTGCCAGCAGCCAAGGACTAGCGGGGATGGTGGGGACCCAGTACTTC. It is translated as CASSQGLAGMVGTQYF.

V is TRBV19 and J is TRBJ1-4; D call uncertain. CDR1 is LNHDA and CDR2 is SQIVND in the germline V gene (reference sequence). This CDR3 region has 15 residues. With 8 bases removed from V and 1 base from J, the gap between germline ends came to 14 bases. This CDR3 is CASARSRGTNEKLFF. CDR3 nucleotide sequence: TGTGCCAGTGCCCGGTCGAGAGGAACTAATGAAAAACTGTTTTTT.

The table lists this clonotype with many counts. The rearrangement joins TRBV2 to TRBJ1-1; D remains ambiguous. With 7 bases removed from V and 0 bases from J, the gap between germline ends came to 9 bases. CDR3 length: 13 residues. Germline assignment: CDR1 SNHLY and CDR2 FYNNEI. The CDR3 sequence is CASNRRLNTEAFF. In DNA, the CDR3 is TGTGCCAGCAACCGACGGTTGAACACTGAAGCTTTCTTT.

This clonotype was detected many times. The chain employs TRBV30 and TRBJ2-1; 8 nucleotides match TRBD2. The CDR3 is made up of 17 amino acids. The germline CDR1 and CDR2 sequences are GTSNPN and SVGIG (reference sequence). After removal of 0 bases from V and 9 bases from J, the junction contained 16 bases not matched to a gene. The CDR3 region is CAWSVPGLANFWGEQFF. The CDR3 bases are TGTGCCTGGAGTGTACCCGGACTAGCTAACTTCTGGGGTGAGCAGTTCTTC.

This clonotype has just a few counts. V is TRBV12-3 or TRBV12-4 and J is TRBJ1-2; D is unresolved. The CDR3 consists of 12 residues. Trimming shortened V by 3 bases and J by 7 bases, and 9 bases separated the two germline ends. The DNA of the CDR3 is TGTGCCAGCAGTTTTGGGGAGGGTGGCTACACCTTC. This encodes CASSFGEGGYTF.

In its sample, this clonotype was seen a few times. V and J are TRBV2 and TRBJ2-1; 10 nucleotides agree with TRBD1. V lost 2 bases, J lost 1 base, and 14 bases stayed unmatched. The germline gives CDR1 SNHLY, CDR2 FYNNEI. The CDR3 is 20 amino acids. The CDR3 is CASSEIGTGDTISSYNEQFF. The CDR3 DNA reads as TGTGCCAGCAGTGAAATTGGGACAGGGGACACCATCAGTTCCTACAATGAGCAGTTCTTC.

This clonotype was counted ten times or more. The chain joins TRBV3-1 to TRBJ2-6; no reliable D call. In germline, CDR1 is LGHDT, CDR2 YNNKEL (reference sequence). This CDR3 spans 16 amino acids. The V end was cut by 0 bases, the J end by 0 bases, with 6 bases between. In nucleotides, the CDR3 is TGTGCCAGCAGCCAAGACCAGGACTCTGGGGCCAACGTCCTGACTTTC. This gives the protein CASSQDQDSGANVLTF.

In its sample, this clonotype was seen a few times. In nucleotides, the CDR3 is TGTGCCAGTCGGGACAGGACTAACTATGGCTACACCTTC. It translates to CASRDRTNYGYTF. The chain recombines TRBV6-1 with TRBJ1-2; 8 bases match TRBD1. J gave up 0 bases and V 9 bases, and 3 bases lay outside the gene matches. The CDR3 sequence is 13 residues long. The germline V gene encodes CDR1 MNHNS and CDR2 SASEGT.

This rearrangement joins TRBV7-9 to TRBJ1-1; D is uncertain. Looked up from germline, CDR1 is SEHNR and CDR2 is FQNEAQ (reference sequence). This CDR3 has 10 residues. Trimming pared 5 bases from V and 8 bases from J, leaving 6 bases between. CDR3 residues: CASSINEAFF. CDR3 bases: TGTGCCAGCAGCATCAACGAAGCTTTCTTT.

Many counts were recorded for this clonotype. This sequence joins TRBV2 and TRBJ1-5; D gene ambiguous. This CDR3 spans 13 amino acids. Germline CDR1 is SNHLY and CDR2 is FYNNEI. The V end was cut by 2 bases, the J end by 9 bases, with 11 bases between. The CDR3 region has the DNA TGTGCCAGCAGTGAATCCGAGCTGGGGCCCCAGCATTTT. As protein: CASSESELGPQHF.

At least ten counts were recorded for this clonotype. The V call is TRBV5-1, the J call TRBJ2-7, with 8 bases aligning to TRBD1. Germline V lookup: CDR1 SGHRS, CDR2 YFSETQ. The ends lost 1 base at V and 2 bases at J; junction bases unmatched: 2. This CDR3 has 14 amino acids. CDR3 DNA: TGCGCCAGCAGCTTGACAGGGGGGACCTACGAGCAGTACTTC. It translates to CASSLTGGTYEQYF.

This chain joins TRBV9 and TRBJ1-3; TRBD1 aligns across 9 bases. Germline lookup yields CDR1 SGDLS and CDR2 YYNGEE. This CDR3 is built from 17 residues. Germline trimming cut 0 bases from V and 5 bases from J; bases unmatched to any gene: 9. In nucleotides, the CDR3 is TGTGCCAGCAGCGTAGCGGGGGGAGGACAGGGGCGAAACACCATATATTTT. It translates to CASSVAGGGQGRNTIYF.

This chain links TRBV28 with TRBJ1-4, with TRBD1 matching 8 bases. After removal of 8 bases from V and 8 bases from J, the junction contained 7 bases not matched to a gene. The CDR3 contains 13 residues. CDR1 and CDR2 (germline): MDHEN, SYDVKM. The CDR3, as DNA: TGTGCCAGCCGAACAGGGGGTCAGGAAAAACTGTTTTTT. It specifies CASRTGGQEKLFF. The full variable domain, rest sourced from reference TRBV28 and TRBJ1-4, is DVKVTQSSRYLVKRTGEKVFLECVQDMDHENMFWYRQDPGLGLRLIYFSYDVKMKEKGDIPEGYSVSREKKERFSLILESASTNQTSMYLCASRTGGQEKLFFGSGTQLSVL.

This clonotype was counted many times. This chain uses TRBV29-1 with TRBJ2-7; 11 bases line up with TRBD2. CDR3 size: 14 residues. The V gene's germline CDR1 is SQVTM and CDR2 ANQGSEA. The trim removed 5 bases at V and 5 bases at J, leaving 8 bases unmatched. CDR3 sequence (DNA): TGCAGCGTTATACTAGCGGGAGACATGAACGAGCAGTACTTC. It yields the protein CSVILAGDMNEQYF.